These 6 T cell receptor beta chains were all obtained from the same sample, sequenced in a study of T cell responses to AZD1222 COVID-19 vaccine. Measured with immunoSEQ multiplex PCR; TCRdb has only the in-frame clones, and not every one. Of approximately 110,000 clones in the sample, 90% to 95% were seen once. The sequenced sample was peripheral blood, obtained on day 0 of AZD1222 vaccination. These receptors all come from an adult in good health.

The rearrangement joins TRBV19 to TRBJ2-1, with 12 bases lining up with TRBD2. Unmatched junction bases numbered 6, after V lost 4 bases and J lost 2 bases. This CDR3 comprises 17 residues. The germline CDR1 and CDR2 sequences are LNHDA and SQIVND (reference sequence). CDR3: CASSTWTSGETYNEQFF. In nucleotides, the CDR3 is TGTGCCAGTAGTACGTGGACTAGCGGGGAAACCTACAATGAGCAGTTCTTC.

The V call is TRBV27, the J call TRBJ1-6, with D possibly TRBD1 on 6 matching bases. Looked up from germline, CDR1 is MNHEY and CDR2 is SMNVEV (reference sequence). This CDR3 contains 15 residues. V shed 3 bases and J shed 2 bases, with 8 bases lying between them. DNA of the CDR3: TGTGCCAGCAGTTTCCGACAGGCCTATAATTCACCCCTCCACTTT. This sequence encodes CASSFRQAYNSPLHF.

The chain carries TRBV18 and TRBJ1-2; 7 bases are shared with TRBD1. Germline V gives CDR1 KGHSH, CDR2 LQKENI. With V trimmed by 3 bases and J by 3 bases, 1 base remained unmatched. The CDR3 loop spans 13 amino acids. The CDR3 reads CASSPDRDYGYTF. The CDR3 nucleotides read TGTGCCAGCTCACCCGACAGGGACTATGGCTACACCTTC.

The chain employs TRBV28 and TRBJ1-4; maybe TRBD1 (5 bases). Germline values: CDR1 MDHEN, CDR2 SYDVKM. This CDR3 contains 18 residues. Trimming took off 2 bases at V and 7 bases at J, with 23 bases between the two ends. The CDR3 DNA reads TGTGCCAGCAGTTTAGAAGACGGTGGGGGAAGCGTTTCTGAAAAACTGTTTTTT. Translation: CASSLEDGGGSVSEKLFF. The full variable domain, its missing parts supplied by reference TRBV28 and TRBJ1-4, is DVKVTQSSRYLVKRTGEKVFLECVQDMDHENMFWYRQDPGLGLRLIYFSYDVKMKEKGDIPEGYSVSREKKERFSLILESASTNQTSMYLCASSLEDGGGSVSEKLFFGSGTQLSVL.

The V and J genes are TRBV5-1 and TRBJ2-3, with D maybe TRBD1 (6 bases). V was cut by 6 bases and J by 0 bases, with 8 bases left in between. The CDR3 has 13 amino acids. CDR1 is SGHRS, CDR2 YFSETQ, per germline. The CDR3 DNA sequence: TGCGCCAGCAACAGGGTTAGCACAGATACGCAGTATTTT. Translating gives CASNRVSTDTQYF.

This sequence joins TRBV30 and TRBJ2-4, with D possibly being TRBD2 (6 bases). V was trimmed by 7 bases and J by 5 bases, leaving 9 bases between them. From germline, CDR1 is GTSNPN and CDR2 SVGIG (reference sequence). The CDR3 contains 11 residues. CDR3 region: CALAEQNIQYF. The CDR3 DNA follows: TGTGCCTTAGCGGAGCAAAACATTCAGTACTTC.